This is a list of T cell receptor beta chains from one sample in a study of cytomegalovirus exposure and HLA in healthy donors. Sequencing was performed with immunoSEQ multiplex PCR; in TCRdb, only in-frame clones are kept and a portion is missing. This listing includes roughly 120,000 clones. The sequencing sample was made of PBMCs. The receptors stem from a man between 18 and 29 years old in good health and CMV-seronegative. Each CDR3 is given with its conserved first and last residue.

j_call | v_call | cdr3_aa
TRBJ2-7 | TRBV27 | CASSFGQGLYEQYF
TRBJ2-7 | TRBV28 | CASSGMTSGSHEQYF
TRBJ2-3 | TRBV6-4 | CASSDGTSGADTQYF
TRBJ1-1 | TRBV5-1 | CASSSDLNTEAFF
TRBJ1-3 | TRBV18 | CASSSNAGQSSGNTIYF
TRBJ1-1 | TRBV25-1 | CASSAHRDGNTEAFF
TRBJ1-1 | TRBV30 | CAWSVGQGKGVNTEAFF
TRBJ1-1 | TRBV28 | CASSLAGEKAEAFF
TRBJ2-7 | TRBV6-1 | CASSAGTSVYEQYF
TRBJ1-5 | TRBV27 | CASSEQVSNQPQHF
TRBJ2-2 | TRBV27 | CASKALIVTGDRVADTGELFF
TRBJ1-4 | TRBV5-1 | CASSSAVGRNEKLFF
TRBJ1-2 | TRBV18 | CASSPKGMAGGHYGYTF
TRBJ1-2 | TRBV6-1 | CAIRDTQYGYTF
TRBJ2-7 | TRBV27 | CASSLRRLWGSYDEQYF